The sequence of this T cell receptor (beta chain) was determined in a study of hypomethylating agent response in myelodysplastic syndrome. About the research overall: Of the myelodysplastic syndrome patients, 9 were male, 2 female. Patients with neither complete response nor hematologic improvement were classed non-responders.

Whole-study findings and limits: Richness, rarefaction diversity and clonality did not change significantly after hypomethylating treatment.

Generated by immunoSEQ multiplex PCR, the TCRdb table keeps only in-frame clones and is missing some. In the table there are approximately 2,200 clones, approximately 82% of which are singletons. As to this clone: Its antigen is not identified.

Deletions cut 2 bases from V and 4 bases from J, with 9 bases between. Germline lookup yields CDR1 MNHNS and CDR2 SASEGT. This CDR3 region has 14 residues. The J gene is TRBJ1-5, the V gene TRBV6-1, with D uncertain. The sequence derives from a human donor with myelodysplastic syndrome. The starting material was bone marrow, obtained before or after starting hypomethylating agent treatment for myelodysplastic syndrome (not recorded which). CDR3 nucleotides: TGTGCCAGCAGTGAACAACTGGAGAATCAGCCCCAGCATTTT. This codes for CASSEQLENQPQHF.